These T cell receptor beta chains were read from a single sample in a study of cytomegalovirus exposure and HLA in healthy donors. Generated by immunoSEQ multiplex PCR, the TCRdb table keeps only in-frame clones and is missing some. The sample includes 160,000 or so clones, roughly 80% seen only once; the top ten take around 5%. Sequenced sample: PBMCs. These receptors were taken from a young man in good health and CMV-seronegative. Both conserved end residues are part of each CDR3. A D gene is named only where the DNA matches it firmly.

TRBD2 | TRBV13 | CASSLLSGRDQETQYF
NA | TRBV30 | CAWSGGRGYTF
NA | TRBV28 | CASSFGGRQTGELFF
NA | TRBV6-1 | CASSRGGTEAFF
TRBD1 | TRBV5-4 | CASSLEGTGGTEAFF
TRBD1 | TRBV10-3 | CAISESALTGSSYNSPLHF
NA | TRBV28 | CASSFLRDLRRAFF
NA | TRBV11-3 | CASSLGPGPNYEQYF
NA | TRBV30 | CAWTGGPAILYF
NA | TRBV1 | CTSSQSPVRPGTSVSGELFF
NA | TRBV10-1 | CATPLMSYNEQFF
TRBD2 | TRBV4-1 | CASSQVDMGLAAYNEQFF
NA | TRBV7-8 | CASSLDSTYEQYF
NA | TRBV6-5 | CASSYGLDQPQHF
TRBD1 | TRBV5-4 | CASSSSDREGGYTF
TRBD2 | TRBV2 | CASRAGVAKNIQYF
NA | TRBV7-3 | CASSFRGAGNIQYF
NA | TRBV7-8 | CASTPGQDTQYF
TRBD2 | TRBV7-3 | CASSSGLAGDEQFF
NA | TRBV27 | CASSLFAGFNEQFF
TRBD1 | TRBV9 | CASSVGTGGGGYNSPLHF
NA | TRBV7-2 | CASSLELLVSYEQYF
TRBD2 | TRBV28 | CASSFSGGVYEQYF
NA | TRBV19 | CASSPRVFSGNTIYF